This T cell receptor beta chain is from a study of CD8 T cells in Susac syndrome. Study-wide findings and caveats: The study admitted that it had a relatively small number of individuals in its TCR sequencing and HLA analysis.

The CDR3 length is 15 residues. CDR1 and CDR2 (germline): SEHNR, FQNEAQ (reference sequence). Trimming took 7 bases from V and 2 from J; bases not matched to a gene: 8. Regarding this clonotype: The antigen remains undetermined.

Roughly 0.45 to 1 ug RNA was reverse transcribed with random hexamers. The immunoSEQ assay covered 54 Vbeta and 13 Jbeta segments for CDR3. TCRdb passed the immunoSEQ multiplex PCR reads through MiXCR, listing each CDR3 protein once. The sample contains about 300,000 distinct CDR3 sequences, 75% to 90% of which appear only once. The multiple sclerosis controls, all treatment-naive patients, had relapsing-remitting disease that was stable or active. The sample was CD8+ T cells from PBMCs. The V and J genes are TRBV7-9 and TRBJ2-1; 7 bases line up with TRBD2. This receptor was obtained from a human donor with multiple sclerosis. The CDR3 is CASTGLVVPYNEQFF. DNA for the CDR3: TGTGCCAGCACCGGACTAGTTGTTCCCTACAATGAGCAGTTCTTC.